The 12 T cell receptor beta chains below were found in one sample sequenced in a study of T cell repertoires in cytomegalovirus infection. TCRdb re-derived calls from the reads in MiXCR, one entry per CDR3 protein. The data hold some 250,000 distinct CDR3 sequences, with approximately 9% observed a single time. The sample comprised PBMCs. These receptors came from a human donor in good health (CMV status not recorded). Some clones in this sample may be carry-over from other donors' samples.

The table lists this clonotype with a few counts. The rearrangement links TRBV7-8 to TRBJ1-4; tentative D call: TRBD1 (6 bases). V was trimmed by 4 bases and J by 4 bases, leaving 16 bases between them. Germline V gives CDR1 SGHVS, CDR2 FQNEAQ. This CDR3 comprises 16 residues. The CDR3 nucleotides are TGTGCCAGCAGCTCCCAGGCCACAGGGTTTAATGAAAAACTGTTTTTT. This translates into CASSSQATGFNEKLFF.

This clonotype occurred many times. The chain has TRBV7-9 and TRBJ1-5; D gene unclear. The CDR3 runs to 14 residues. Germline V CDR1 and CDR2: SEHNR, FQNEAQ (reference sequence). V gave up 6 bases and J gave up 4 bases, with 13 bases separating them. The CDR3 DNA follows: TGTGCCAGCAGTTCCGACTACTCTAATCAGCCCCAGCATTTT. This sequence encodes CASSSDYSNQPQHF.

This sequence joins TRBV11-2 and TRBJ1-2; TRBD1 agrees at 7 bases. Trimming at V came to 4 bases and at J to 3 bases, leaving 2 bases not matched to a gene. Germline V CDR1 and CDR2: SGHAT, FQNNGV. The CDR3 totals 13 residues. DNA for the CDR3: TGTGCCAGCAGCTCCAGGGGGTACTATGGCTACACCTTC. It yields the protein CASSSRGYYGYTF.

The chain joins TRBV11-2 to TRBJ2-7; no firm D call. The length of the CDR3 is 14 residues. V lost 3 bases and J lost 0, with 9 bases in between. The germline V gene has CDR1 SGHAT and CDR2 FQNNGV. The CDR3 bases are TGTGCCAGCAGCTTTCAGGTTACCTCCTACGAGCAGTACTTC. It translates to CASSFQVTSYEQYF. Full variable domain (outside the CDR3, taken from reference TRBV11-2 and TRBJ2-7): EAGVAQSPRYKIIEKRQSVAFWCNPISGHATLYWYQQILGQGPKLLIQFQNNGVVDDSQLPKDRFSAERLKGVDSTLKIQPAKLEDSAVYLCASSFQVTSYEQYFGPGTRLTVT.

This clonotype has a handful of counts. This chain uses TRBV4-3 with TRBJ2-1; 10 nucleotides agree with TRBD2. CDR1 and CDR2 from the germline V gene are LGHNA and YSLEER. The CDR3 is made up of 16 amino acids. J lost 4 bases, V lost 0 bases, and 3 bases had no gene match. CDR3 sequence reads: CASSQDLAGVYNEQFF. CDR3 nucleotide sequence: TGCGCCAGCAGCCAAGACCTAGCGGGGGTTTACAATGAGCAGTTCTTC.

This chain uses TRBV28 with TRBJ2-7, with 9 nucleotides matching TRBD1. V trimming: 8 bases; J trimming: 5 bases; junction bases outside the gene matches: 10. CDR1 and CDR2 (germline): MDHEN, SYDVKM. This CDR3 is built from 14 residues. As DNA, the CDR3 is TGTGCCAGCTGCTGGCGGGGACAGGGACACGAGCAGTACTTC. Translated: CASCWRGQGHEQYF. Full variable domain (outside the CDR3, taken from reference TRBV28 and TRBJ2-7): DVKVTQSSRYLVKRTGEKVFLECVQDMDHENMFWYRQDPGLGLRLIYFSYDVKMKEKGDIPEGYSVSREKKERFSLILESASTNQTSMYLCASCWRGQGHEQYFGPGTRLTVT.

This clonotype appeared a few times. The rearrangement joins TRBV5-4 to TRBJ1-2; weak D call: TRBD1 (6 bases). Germline lookup yields CDR1 SGHNT and CDR2 YYREEE (reference sequence). V lost 4 bases and J lost 4, with 8 bases in between. The CDR3 runs 12 residues. The DNA of the CDR3 is TGTGCCAGCAGCATGGACAGCTATGGCTACACCTTC. Protein sequence: CASSMDSYGYTF.

Ten or more counts support this clonotype. The chain combines TRBV7-9 with TRBJ2-3; 9 bases align to TRBD1. V gave up 3 bases and J gave up 5 bases; unmatched junction bases: 3. The CDR3 runs to 14 residues. CDR1 is SEHNR and CDR2 is FQNEAQ in the germline V gene (reference sequence). The CDR3 bases are TGTGCCAGCAGCTTGGGACAGGGAATAGATACGCAGTATTTT. Translation: CASSLGQGIDTQYF.

The V call is TRBV6-5, the J call TRBJ1-1; 10 bases align to TRBD1. The CDR3 extends over 15 amino acids. The germline gives CDR1 MNHEY, CDR2 SVGAGI. J lost 4 bases, V lost 2 bases, and 4 bases had no gene match. The CDR3 protein is CASSYRDRGVTEAFF. The CDR3, as DNA: TGTGCCAGCAGTTACAGGGACAGGGGTGTCACTGAAGCTTTCTTT.

In this sample, this clonotype turned up many times. This rearrangement joins TRBV7-2 to TRBJ2-7; no firm D call. Germline V gene data show CDR1 as SGHTA and CDR2 as FQGNSA. This CDR3 is built from 12 residues. Trimming shortened V by 1 base and J by 7 bases, and 8 bases separated the two germline ends. CDR3: CASSLESVEQYF. The CDR3 DNA sequence: TGTGCCAGCAGCTTAGAATCGGTTGAGCAGTACTTC. Combining the CDR3 with reference TRBV7-2 and TRBJ2-7 gives the whole variable domain GAGVSQSPSNKVTEKGKDVELRCDPISGHTALYWYRQSLGQGLEFLIYFQGNSAPDKSGLPSDRFSAERTGGSVSTLTIQRTQQEDSAVYLCASSLESVEQYFGPGTRLTVT.

This clonotype was found a few times. The V gene is TRBV19, the J gene TRBJ1-1, with D possibly being TRBD1 (5 bases). From germline, CDR1 is LNHDA and CDR2 SQIVND (reference sequence). CDR3 size: 15 residues. Trimming left V 1 base short and J 0 bases short, with 9 bases between. Written as DNA, the CDR3 is TGTGCCAGTAGTATAGCTGGGGGAGTGAACACTGAAGCTTTCTTT. This gives the protein CASSIAGGVNTEAFF.

This clonotype was found a few times. The V call is TRBV28, the J call TRBJ2-2, with 8 bases lining up with TRBD1. From germline, CDR1 is MDHEN and CDR2 SYDVKM. V dropped 4 bases and J dropped 2; count of bases not matched to a gene: 6. CDR3 size: 16 residues. The CDR3 here is CASSSTGGANTGELFF. In DNA, the CDR3 is TGTGCCAGCAGTTCTACAGGGGGAGCCAACACCGGGGAGCTGTTTTTT. The whole variable domain, filled in from reference TRBV28 and TRBJ2-2, reads DVKVTQSSRYLVKRTGEKVFLECVQDMDHENMFWYRQDPGLGLRLIYFSYDVKMKEKGDIPEGYSVSREKKERFSLILESASTNQTSMYLCASSSTGGANTGELFFGEGSRLTVL.